The 22 T cell receptor beta chains below were found in one sample sequenced in a study of blood T cell repertoires in COVID-19. Sequencing used immunoSEQ multiplex PCR; TCRdb keeps in-frame clones, though not all of them. Found here are around 150,000 clones, 81% of them singletons; the top ten hold about 8.4%. The material sequenced was peripheral blood. All receptors derive from a woman aged 55-69 years with active or convalescent COVID-19.

This chain connects TRBV5-6 to TRBJ2-3, with D possibly matching TRBD2 (6 bases). With 0 bases removed from V and 4 bases from J, the gap between germline ends came to 6 bases. CDR1 SGHDT and CDR2 YYEEEE come from the germline V gene. The CDR3 has 13 residues. CDR3 region: CASSLAGADTQYF. The CDR3 nucleotides are TGTGCCAGCAGCTTGGCGGGAGCAGATACGCAGTATTTT. Using reference TRBV5-6 and TRBJ2-3 for the parts outside the CDR3, the full variable domain is DAGVTQSPTHLIKTRGQQVTLRCSPKSGHDTVSWYQQALGQGPQFIFQYYEEEERQRGNFPDRFSGHQFPNYSSELNVNALLLGDSALYLCASSLAGADTQYFGPGTRLTVL.

The V gene is TRBV7-7, the J gene TRBJ1-2; possible D gene TRBD1, 5 bases. The CDR3 is 15 residues long. Trimming shortened V by 1 base and J by 3 bases, and 12 bases separated the two germline ends. Germline CDR1 is SSHAT and CDR2 is FNYEAQ (reference sequence). The CDR3 sequence is CASSLENTGHYGYTF. The CDR3 nucleotides are TGTGCCAGCAGCTTAGAAAACACAGGCCACTATGGCTACACCTTC.

This rearrangement joins TRBV5-1 to TRBJ1-6; 7 positions match TRBD1. V lost 0 bases, J lost 7 bases, and 7 bases stayed unmatched. Germline CDR1 is SGHRS and CDR2 is YFSETQ. CDR3 length: 16 residues. The CDR3, as DNA: TGCGCCAGCAGCTTGGGGGCAGGGGGTGCAAATTCACCCCTCCACTTT. It yields the protein CASSLGAGGANSPLHF.

V gene TRBV5-4 combines with J gene TRBJ2-2, with D unresolved. Between the trimmed V and J ends, which lost 2 bases and 0 bases, there was a span of 11 bases. Germline values: CDR1 SGHNT, CDR2 YYREEE (reference sequence). This CDR3 contains 16 residues. This CDR3 is CASSFPDSPNTGELFF. CDR3 coding DNA: TGTGCCAGCAGCTTTCCTGACTCTCCGAACACCGGGGAGCTGTTTTTT.

This clone showed up just a few times. The chain has TRBV7-8 and TRBJ1-5; D call uncertain. There are 17 residues in the CDR3. V was pared by 1 base and J by 3 bases, with 16 bases between. The germline V gene has CDR1 SGHVS and CDR2 FQNEAQ. This CDR3 reads CASSLDGQVGYNQPQHF. Written as DNA, the CDR3 is TGTGCCAGCAGCTTAGATGGCCAGGTTGGCTACAATCAGCCCCAGCATTTT.

The chain is built from TRBV27 and TRBJ1-4; possibly TRBD1 for D (5 bases). Trimming shortened V by 3 bases and J by 12 bases, and 17 bases separated the two germline ends. The CDR3 spans 14 residues. The germline V gene has CDR1 MNHEY and CDR2 SMNVEV (reference sequence). Written as DNA, the CDR3 is TGTGCCAGCAGTTTCTTCTCGCAGGGTGGTGAACTGTTTTTT. Translated, it gives CASSFFSQGGELFF.

About this clone itself: One end of the junction varies from germline; a read error may be responsible. This rearrangement joins TRBV7-7 to TRBJ1-5; TRBD1 matches at 7 bases. This CDR3 is 13 amino acids long. The germline CDR1 and CDR2 sequences are SSHAT and FNYEAQ (reference sequence). This CDR3 is CASSPDRDQPQHF. CDR3 DNA: TGTGCTAGCAGCCCCGACAGGGATCAGCCCCAGCATTTT.

The chain combines TRBV5-6 with TRBJ2-7, with 10 bases that match TRBD2. Germline CDR1 reads SGHDT; CDR2 reads YYEEEE. The length of the CDR3 is 16 residues. The ends lost 4 bases at V and 3 bases at J; junction bases unmatched: 10. The CDR3 reads CASSPNGLAGDYEQYF. In DNA form, the CDR3 reads TGTGCCAGCAGCCCAAATGGGCTAGCGGGAGACTACGAGCAGTACTTC.

The genes are TRBV6-1 and TRBJ2-1; 7 bases fit TRBD2. Per the germline V gene, CDR1 is MNHNS and CDR2 is SASEGT. CDR3 length equals 14 residues. V gave up 2 bases and J gave up 15 bases; unmatched junction bases: 13. The CDR3 nucleotides read TGTGCCAGCAGTGAAAGGCTAGCTAGCGGACACACGTTCTTC. Translation gives CASSERLASGHTFF.

The chain links TRBV5-6 to TRBJ1-1; 7 bases fit TRBD1. Trimming took 1 base from V and 5 from J; bases not matched to a gene: 5. The CDR3 totals 14 residues. CDR1 SGHDT and CDR2 YYEEEE come from the germline V gene. The CDR3 spells CASSLRTGTTEAFF. In nucleotides, the CDR3 is TGTGCCAGCAGCTTGAGGACAGGAACAACTGAAGCTTTCTTT.

The V gene is TRBV5-6, the J gene TRBJ2-1, with TRBD2 identical over 11 bases. Germline values: CDR1 SGHDT, CDR2 YYEEEE. The CDR3 is 15 amino acids. Unmatched junction bases numbered 4, after V lost 4 bases and J lost 4 bases. DNA of the CDR3: TGTGCCAGCAGCATGACTAGCGGGGATTACAATGAGCAGTTCTTC. Its protein product is CASSMTSGDYNEQFF.

The V call is TRBV29-1, the J call TRBJ2-2; possible D gene TRBD2, 5 bases. The V gene lost 6 bases and the J gene lost 5 bases, with 13 bases spanning the gap. The germline V gene has CDR1 SQVTM and CDR2 ANQGSEA. The CDR3 spans 13 residues. CDR3 sequence reads: CSVVRTGTGELFF. The CDR3, as DNA: TGCAGCGTGGTCCGGACGGGAACCGGGGAGCTGTTTTTT.

The chain employs TRBV5-4 and TRBJ2-1, with 7 bases aligning to TRBD2. V trimming: 4 bases; J trimming: 2 bases; junction bases outside the gene matches: 9. There are 16 residues in the CDR3. The germline V gene encodes CDR1 SGHNT and CDR2 YYREEE (reference sequence). Here the CDR3 reads CASSISLAETYNEQFF. For the CDR3, the DNA is TGTGCCAGCAGCATCTCCCTAGCGGAAACCTACAATGAGCAGTTCTTC.

Only one count was recorded for this clone. V is TRBV19 and J is TRBJ2-7; a possible D gene is TRBD1 (5 bases). Per the germline V gene, CDR1 is LNHDA and CDR2 is SQIVND (reference sequence). V lost 3 bases, J lost 6 bases, and 15 bases lay in between. The CDR3 extends over 14 amino acids. DNA of the CDR3: TGTGCCAGTAGTATCAAGGGCAGGGCGGTCGAGCAGTACGTC. Its protein is CASSIKGRAVEQYV.

The genes are TRBV11-2 and TRBJ2-5; tentatively, D is TRBD1 (6 bases). Germline V gene data show CDR1 as SGHAT and CDR2 as FQNNGV. The V end lost 4 bases, the J end lost 2 bases, and 14 bases lay between the germline ends. The CDR3 is 15 amino acids. CDR3 protein: CASSSTGVRQETQYF. Here the CDR3 DNA reads TGTGCCAGCAGCTCGACAGGAGTTCGGCAAGAGACCCAGTACTTC. The full variable domain, with the rest looked up from reference TRBV11-2 and TRBJ2-5, is EAGVAQSPRYKIIEKRQSVAFWCNPISGHATLYWYQQILGQGPKLLIQFQNNGVVDDSQLPKDRFSAERLKGVDSTLKIQPAKLEDSAVYLCASSSTGVRQETQYFGPGTRLLVL.

The rearrangement uses TRBV6-6 and TRBJ2-6; D remains ambiguous. The germline gives CDR1 MNHNY, CDR2 SVGAGI (reference sequence). The CDR3 is 14 amino acids. V was pared by 2 bases and J by 4 bases, with 6 bases between. The DNA for the CDR3 is TGTGCCAGCAGTTACGAGTCCGGGGCCAACGTCCTGACTTTC. This encodes CASSYESGANVLTF.

The chain recombines TRBV6-2 or TRBV6-3 with TRBJ2-3; 11 bases map to TRBD2. The CDR3 contains 16 residues. Germline V gene sequence: CDR1 MNHEY, CDR2 SVGEGT. V trimming: 1 base; J trimming: 4 bases; junction bases outside the gene matches: 4. CDR3 loop: CASSYWLAGGSDTQYF. The DNA for the CDR3 is TGTGCCAGCAGTTACTGGCTAGCGGGAGGATCAGATACGCAGTATTTT.

The chain has TRBV14 and TRBJ2-7, with a weak D call TRBD1 (6 bases). The CDR3 extends over 16 amino acids. The V end was cut by 2 bases, the J end by 2 bases, with 16 bases between. From germline, CDR1 is SGHDN and CDR2 FVKESK. CDR3 residues: CASSQMVTGSPYEQYF. In DNA form, the CDR3 reads TGTGCCAGCAGCCAAATGGTAACAGGGAGCCCCTACGAGCAGTACTTC.

The chain employs TRBV4-3 and TRBJ1-5; D call uncertain. The germline V and J ends were trimmed by 1 base and 3 bases, with 7 bases remaining between them. The germline CDR1 and CDR2 sequences are LGHNA and YSLEER. The CDR3 loop spans 14 amino acids. This CDR3 is CASSQGRVNQPQHF. In DNA form, the CDR3 reads TGCGCCAGCAGCCAAGGTCGAGTCAATCAGCCCCAGCATTTT.

The V call is TRBV5-5, the J call TRBJ2-7; D gene uncertain. CDR3 length: 14 residues. Trimming left V 4 bases short and J 4 bases short, with 15 bases between. Germline V gives CDR1 SGHKS, CDR2 YYEKEE (reference sequence). The CDR3 reads CASSTAASGYEQYF. In DNA form, the CDR3 reads TGTGCCAGCAGCACGGCCGCTAGTGGGTACGAGCAGTACTTC.

The chain joins TRBV29-1 to TRBJ2-6; 8 bases are shared with TRBD1. V lost 4 bases, J lost 0 bases, and 5 bases stayed unmatched. CDR3 size: 16 residues. Germline V gives CDR1 SQVTM, CDR2 ANQGSEA. Written as DNA, the CDR3 is TGCAGCGTTGCTGGACAGGGAGACTCTGGGGCCAACGTCCTGACTTTC. Amino acids: CSVAGQGDSGANVLTF.

The V call is TRBV7-9, the J call TRBJ2-1; possible D gene TRBD2, 6 bases. CDR1 is SEHNR, CDR2 FQNEAQ, per germline (reference sequence). The germline V and J ends were trimmed by 5 bases and 9 bases, with 14 bases remaining between them. The CDR3 contains 13 residues. In DNA, the CDR3 is TGTGCCAGCAGCGAGACTAGGTCGGTTGAGCAGTTCTTC. Translating gives CASSETRSVEQFF.